This is a list of T cell receptor beta chains from one sample in a study of technical replicates of blood from a few donors. Repertoires were generated with immunoSEQ multiplex PCR, while TCRdb's copy carries only in-frame clones and drops some. Among roughly 60,000 clones listed, around 87% were seen once. Sequenced input: PBMCs. The source of these receptors is a human donor in good health. Some clones in this sample may be carry-over from other donors' samples. CDR3s include the opening cysteine and the closing phenylalanine or tryptophan. Fields, in order: D gene, J gene, clone size, V gene, CDR3 DNA, CDR3 protein. The D gene is left open where the match is weak. A row's size may be missing; if present it is once, few, many or a size class.

.	TRBJ1-5	few	TRBV10-1	TGCGCCAGCAGTTACCGCGGGTTTCAGCCCCAGCATTTT	CASSYRGFQPQHF
.	TRBJ2-7	.	TRBV7-2	TGTGCCAGCAGCTTCGTCGGGGTTCTGGGTAGGCCCTACGAGCAGTACTTC	CASSFVGVLGRPYEQYF
.	TRBJ1-2	once	TRBV7-2	TGTGCCACCCGGGGGGGATCAGCTAATGGCTACACCTTC	CATRGGSANGYTF
.	TRBJ1-1	.	TRBV19	TGTGCCAGTGGGGTGGGAGTGGCCACTGAAGCTTTCTTT	CASGVGVATEAFF
TRBD2	TRBJ2-7	.	TRBV19	TGTGCCAGTAGTATGAGTTGGACGGGGGGGCGATGGGAGCAGTACTTC	CASSMSWTGGRWEQYF
.	TRBJ2-5	.	TRBV5-4	TGTGCCAGCAGCTTGGGTACTAGCCCAGAGACCCAGTACTTC	CASSLGTSPETQYF
TRBD1	TRBJ1-1	.	TRBV23-1	TGCGCCAGCAGTCAATCATCACAGGGGGCCAACACTGAAGCTTTCTTT	CASSQSSQGANTEAFF
TRBD1	TRBJ1-2	.	TRBV30	TGTGCCTGGTCCCGGGACAGTTCCCTTAACTATGGCTACACCTTC	CAWSRDSSLNYGYTF
.	TRBJ2-7	.	TRBV7-2	TGTGCCAGCAGCTTAGCGGGGGACTGGTACGAGCAGTACTTC	CASSLAGDWYEQYF
.	TRBJ2-2	.	TRBV6-6	TGTGCCAGCAGTTACCTACAGGACACCGGGGAGCTGTTTTTT	CASSYLQDTGELFF
.	TRBJ2-7	.	TRBV5-1	TGCGCCAGCACAGGGGATACTAGCTACGAGCAGTACTTC	CASTGDTSYEQYF
.	TRBJ2-7	once	TRBV6-5	TGTGCCAGCAGTTACGAACCCTCTAGTTCCTACGAGCAGTACTTC	CASSYEPSSSYEQYF
.	TRBJ2-3	.	TRBV18	TGTGCCAGCTCACCACCCGTGAGGAGCACGGACACAGATACGCAGTATTTT	CASSPPVRSTDTDTQYF
.	TRBJ1-2	.	TRBV7-8	TGTGCCAGCAGCGCAGGGGTTGGCTACACCTTC	CASSAGVGYTF
TRBD1	TRBJ2-2	once	TRBV29-1	TGCAGCGCCGTGGACAGGGAGTACACCGGGGAGCTGTTTTTT	CSAVDREYTGELFF
.	TRBJ1-1	.	TRBV6-6	TGTGCCAGCAAGGGGTCAGCCCGGGGGAGAACTGAAGCTTTCTTT	CASKGSARGRTEAFF
TRBD1	TRBJ2-1	.	TRBV6-5	TGTGCCAGCAGTTACAGGCAGGGGGCCAATGAGCAGTTCTTC	CASSYRQGANEQFF
TRBD2	TRBJ2-3	.	TRBV14	TGTGCCAGCAGCCAGAGACTAGCGGGGCAAAATACGCAGTATTTT	CASSQRLAGQNTQYF
.	TRBJ1-2	.	TRBV6-5	TGTGCCAGCAATGAACGTGAGGGAGGCTATGGCTACACCTTC	CASNEREGGYGYTF
.	TRBJ1-1	.	TRBV5-1	TGCGCCAGCAGCTCGACCCGGGACACAAAATTGGCTTTCTTT	CASSSTRDTKLAFF
.	TRBJ2-1	.	TRBV11-3	TGTGCCAGCAGCTTAGACGGAGTTGCCCACAATGAGCAGTTCTTC	CASSLDGVAHNEQFF
TRBD2	TRBJ2-3	.	TRBV6-1	TGTGCCAGCAGTGCCGGGACTAGCGGGTTCACAGATACGCAGTATTTT	CASSAGTSGFTDTQYF
TRBD1	TRBJ1-3	once	TRBV5-6	TGTGCCAGCAGCGATACGACAGGGCGGAACACCATATATTTT	CASSDTTGRNTIYF
TRBD2	TRBJ2-7	.	TRBV29-1	TGCAGCGTTATACTAGCGGGAGTATACGAGCAGTACTTC	CSVILAGVYEQYF
.	TRBJ1-3	.	TRBV2	TGTGCCAGCAGGGTGGACACCTACTCTGGAAACACCATATATTTT	CASRVDTYSGNTIYF
.	TRBJ2-7	.	TRBV7-2	TGTGCCAGCAGCTTAATCACCCCGGGATCCTACGAGCAGTACTTC	CASSLITPGSYEQYF
TRBD1	TRBJ1-1	.	TRBV19	TGTGCCAGTAGCCCCTGGACAGGCATGAACACTGAAGCTTTCTTT	CASSPWTGMNTEAFF
.	TRBJ2-6	few	TRBV7-8	TGTGCCAGCAGCTTTGGACTGATTATAGCCTCTGGGGCCAACGTCCTGACTTTC	CASSFGLIIASGANVLTF
TRBD2	TRBJ2-3	.	TRBV12-5	TGTGCTACCGGACTAGCGGGAGGGGGGGATACGCAGTATTTT	CATGLAGGGDTQYF
TRBD2	TRBJ2-5	.	TRBV28	TGTGCCAGCAGTGGGTTAGCGGTCCTAGCGGGAGGCGGAGAGACCCAGTACTTC	CASSGLAVLAGGGETQYF
.	TRBJ1-6	.	TRBV5-6	TGTGCCAGCAGCCCCCGCGGCAGATTTAATTCACCCCTCCACTTT	CASSPRGRFNSPLHF
TRBD2	TRBJ2-1	.	TRBV7-2	TGTGCCAGCAGCTCGGGGCTAGCGGGAGAGGAGCAGTTCTTC	CASSSGLAGEEQFF
TRBD1	TRBJ1-4	once	TRBV5-8	TGTGCCAGCAGCTTTGGGACAGGGGTAACTAATGAAAAACTGTTTTTT	CASSFGTGVTNEKLFF
TRBD1	TRBJ2-3	.	TRBV7-3	TGTGCCAGCAGCCCAGGGGGCGCATCCCCAGATACGCAGTATTTT	CASSPGGASPDTQYF
TRBD1	TRBJ1-1	.	TRBV18	TGTGCCAGCTCACCAGCATCGACAGGGGACACTGAAGCTTTCTTT	CASSPASTGDTEAFF
TRBD1	TRBJ2-7	once	TRBV13	TGTGCCAGCAGCAGAGACAGGGCCCACGAGCAGTACTTC	CASSRDRAHEQYF
TRBD2	TRBJ2-7	.	TRBV6-5	TGTGCCAGCAGTTACTCCGGGCTAGCGGGCGAGCAGTACTTC	CASSYSGLAGEQYF
.	TRBJ1-2	.	TRBV11-2	TGTGCCAGCAGCTTAGCAGGGACATATGGCTACACCTTC	CASSLAGTYGYTF
.	TRBJ1-2	.	TRBV10-3	TGTGCCATCAGTGCCCGGGACACTGGTAACTATGGCTACACCTTC	CAISARDTGNYGYTF
.	TRBJ2-5	once	TRBV5-1	TGCGCCAGCAGTTTACAGGGATTGAGGATGGAGACCCAGTACTTC	CASSLQGLRMETQYF
TRBD1	TRBJ1-1	once	TRBV18	TGTGCCAGCTCACCGACAGGGGACCAAGCTTTCTTT	CASSPTGDQAFF
.	TRBJ1-1	few	TRBV7-3	TGTGCCAGCAGCCCGGACAGATTGAACACTGAAGCTTTCTTT	CASSPDRLNTEAFF
TRBD2	TRBJ2-1	.	TRBV4-2	TGTGCCAGCAGCCGACCCAGCGGGACTAGCTCCTACAATGAGCAGTTCTTC	CASSRPSGTSSYNEQFF
.	TRBJ2-7	.	TRBV5-5	TGTGCCAGCAGCTTGGCCCTATACGAGCAGTACTTC	CASSLALYEQYF
.	TRBJ1-1	.	TRBV5-1	TGCGCCAGCAGCTTGGAGATGGGAGGTCGGACTGAAGCTTTCTTT	CASSLEMGGRTEAFF
TRBD2	TRBJ2-7	.	TRBV29-1	TGCAGCGTTGGACTAGCTTACGAGCAGTACTTC	CSVGLAYEQYF
TRBD1	TRBJ1-4	.	TRBV5-1	TGCGCCAGCAGCTTCGGACAGGGGGCATCTAGGGAAAAACTGTTTTTT	CASSFGQGASREKLFF